These 7 T cell receptor beta chains were sequenced from one sample in a study of cytomegalovirus exposure and HLA in healthy donors (TCRdb year 2017). The library was produced with the immunoSEQ multiplex PCR assay. For the multiplex PCR, a mixture combining 60 forward primers for TCR Vbeta segments and 13 reverse primers for TCR Jbeta segments was used. TCRdb mirrors the immuneACCESS table, restricted to in-frame sequences. Some clones are absent from its copies; in checked studies, under half trace to an unresolved V gene, and the reason for the others is unknown. The sample table records some 60,000 clones; approximately 80% of these occur just once. Of the sample, about 6.5% is held by the ten largest clones. The specimen sequenced was PBMCs. These receptors were obtained from a male donor in good health and CMV-seronegative.

V usage is TRBV11-2 and J usage is TRBJ1-1, with 9 bases identical to TRBD1. The trim removed 3 bases at V and 3 bases at J, leaving 11 bases unmatched. This CDR3 has 17 residues. The germline CDR1 and CDR2 sequences are SGHAT and FQNNGV. CDR3 in amino acids: CASSFQLPGQGDTEAFF. The CDR3 region has the DNA TGTGCCAGCAGCTTCCAGCTTCCGGGACAGGGAGACACTGAAGCTTTCTTT.

V gene TRBV4-3 combines with J gene TRBJ2-3; no clear D gene. The CDR3 contains 15 residues. V was clipped by 1 base and J by 3 bases, with 11 bases between them. Germline lookup yields CDR1 LGHNA and CDR2 YSLEER. CDR3 nucleotide sequence: TGCGCCAGCAGCCAAGGGTCGGGTTGGACAGATACGCAGTATTTT. Translating gives CASSQGSGWTDTQYF.

The chain uses TRBV5-8 and TRBJ2-1; D is possibly TRBD1 (5 bases). Germline CDR1 reads SGHTS; CDR2 reads YDEGEE. Trimming stripped 0 bases from V and 3 bases from J, with 10 bases between. The CDR3 is made up of 15 amino acids. The CDR3 region has the DNA TGTGCCAGCAGCTTGGCGGGTAGGGGCTACAATGAGCAGTTCTTC. This sequence encodes CASSLAGRGYNEQFF.

The chain uses TRBV7-3 and TRBJ2-5, with D maybe TRBD1 (5 bases). V lost 2 bases, J lost 2 bases, and 12 bases lay in between. CDR3 length: 15 residues. Germline loops: CDR1 SGHTA, CDR2 FQGTGA. The CDR3 nucleotides read TGTGCCAGCAGCTTAGGCCAAGGGGTTCAAGAGACCCAGTACTTC. Its protein is CASSLGQGVQETQYF.

The gene calls are TRBV29-1 and TRBJ1-5, with D possibly TRBD1 on 5 matching bases. Germline V gene data show CDR1 as SQVTM and CDR2 as ANQGSEA. The CDR3 totals 13 residues. This chain's CDR3 is CTARGNSNQPQHF. CDR3 in DNA: TGCACCGCCCGGGGGAATAGCAATCAGCCCCAGCATTTT.

The chain carries TRBV6-5 and TRBJ2-6; 9 positions agree with TRBD1. There are 15 residues in the CDR3. The V segment lost 6 bases and the J segment 2 bases; nucleotides outside the gene matches: 2. Per the germline V gene, CDR1 is MNHEY and CDR2 is SVGAGI. CDR3: CASRRTGAGANVLTF. CDR3 bases: TGTGCCAGCAGGCGGACAGGGGCTGGGGCCAACGTCCTGACTTTC.

V usage is TRBV11-2 and J usage is TRBJ2-7, with D tentatively TRBD2 (6 bases). There are 14 residues in the CDR3. Trimming took 1 base from V and 3 from J, leaving 10 bases between them. The germline gives CDR1 SGHAT, CDR2 FQNNGV. The CDR3 loop reads CASSLGLVSYEQYF. CDR3 bases: TGTGCCAGCAGCTTAGGACTAGTTAGCTACGAGCAGTACTTC.